This T cell receptor beta chain was found in a study of beta chain features in type 1 diabetes. General study results and limits: A moderate, significant TCRB CDR3 shortening appeared in type 1 diabetes across four CD4+ subsets.

This clone appeared a few times. Its antigen is not known. The whole isolated RNA underwent reverse transcription, so sequencing captured expressed TCRB transcripts. Method: immunoSEQ multiplex PCR; TCRdb's copy keeps in-frame clones and lacks some. The sample lists 680,000 or so clones, roughly 15% seen once, with about 0.097% in the top ten. This TCR derives from a man aged 18 to 30 in good health. The sample consisted of naive CD4+ T cells from blood.

The CDR3 loop reads CASSQEQGYEQYF. DNA for the CDR3: TGCGCCAGCAGCCAGGAACAGGGCTACGAGCAGTACTTC. The V gene is TRBV4-3, the J gene TRBJ2-7; D perhaps matches TRBD1 (6 bases). The V end lost 3 bases, the J end lost 3 bases, and 9 bases lay between the germline ends. From germline, CDR1 is LGHNA and CDR2 YSLEER. This CDR3 is built from 13 residues.